This record covers a single T cell receptor beta chain. Its specificity is unknown. The sequenced cases were selected for having the highest brain T cell transcript signatures. Before surgery, patients took at least one anti-epileptic drug. Only in-frame clones appear in the TCRdb table, and some are missing; sequencing was by immunoSEQ multiplex PCR. The sample carries around 70,000 clones, roughly 91% recorded once. The sample is drawn from a study of brain T cells in children with intractable seizures. Points from the study as a whole: Patients' HCMV serostatus was unknown; virus specificity rests on CDR3 similarity alone. Pre- and post-surgery blood differed in depth, so pre-surgery absences may be undersampling.

Germline V gene data show CDR1 as SGHRS and CDR2 as YFSETQ. The CDR3 covers 13 residues. Trimming cost V 1 base and J 4 bases, with 8 bases left between them. The receptor was isolated from a boy under two years old with tuberous sclerosis and intractable seizures. The sequenced sample was peripheral blood, obtained at surgery. The rearrangement links TRBV5-1 to TRBJ1-2; weak D call: TRBD1 (6 bases). CDR3 sequence (DNA): TGCGCCAGCAGCTTGCAACAGGGCTATGGCTACACCTTC. It encodes CASSLQQGYGYTF.